A selection of T cell receptor beta chains follows, all from one sample in a study of post-analysis software for immune sequencing data. TCRdb fed the PCR reads into MiXCR, producing one record per CDR3 protein. The sample has fewer than 850,000 distinct CDR3 sequences, approximately 30% seen once. Input material: blood. These receptor sequences come from a girl aged 10 to 17 with multiple sclerosis. Both conserved end residues are part of each CDR3. The order of the fields is J gene, V gene, D gene, clone size, CDR3 protein, CDR3 DNA. A D gene is named only where the DNA matches it firmly. Size tells how often a clone was seen (once, few, many) or the class of an expanded clone, and some rows leave it out.

TRBJ2-3 | TRBV5-1 | NA | NA | CASSEAGYGANTQYF | TGCGCCAGCAGCGAGGCCGGGTATGGAGCGAATACGCAGTATTTT
TRBJ2-3 | TRBV28 | NA | few | CASYRKSTDTQYF | TGTGCCAGTTACAGGAAAAGCACAGATACGCAGTATTTT
TRBJ2-1 | TRBV3-1 | TRBD1 | many | CASSQPDRGRSNEQFF | TGTGCCAGCAGCCAACCGGACAGGGGACGGTCCAATGAGCAGTTCTTC
TRBJ2-3 | TRBV7-9 | TRBD2 | NA | CASSLPVAGVADTQYF | TGTGCCAGCAGCCTCCCCGTGGCGGGGGTGGCAGATACGCAGTATTTT
TRBJ2-1 | TRBV6-5 | TRBD2 | few | CASSQGLAGGITVF | TGTGCCAGCAGCCAGGGGCTAGCGGGAGGAATCACGGTCTTC
TRBJ2-3 | TRBV7-6 | TRBD1 | once | CASSPGQVRDTQYF | TGTGCCAGCAGCCCAGGACAGGTCCGAGATACGCAGTATTTT
TRBJ1-4 | TRBV29-1 | NA | NA | CSVDSGATNEKLFF | TGCAGCGTTGATTCGGGGGCGACTAATGAAAAACTGTTTTTT
TRBJ2-3 | TRBV7-2 | TRBD2 | NA | CASSRYLPGLRENADTQYF | TGTGCCAGCAGCCGCTATCTCCCGGGACTAAGAGAAAACGCAGATACGCAGTATTTT
TRBJ2-5 | TRBV28 | TRBD1 | few | CASSTRTGGGQETQYF | TGTGCCAGCAGTACTAGGACAGGGGGTGGTCAAGAGACCCAGTACTTC
TRBJ1-2 | TRBV12-3/TRBV12-4 | TRBD1 | few | CASSYRGYGYTF | TGTGCCAGCAGTTACAGGGGGTACGGCTACACCTTC
TRBJ1-4 | TRBV20-1 | TRBD1 | NA | CSARDGTGNEKLFF | TGCAGTGCTAGAGATGGGACAGGGAATGAAAAACTGTTTTTT
TRBJ1-1 | TRBV6-4 | NA | few | CASSERARGAEAFF | TGTGCCAGCAGTGAAAGGGCCAGGGGTGCTGAAGCTTTCTTT
TRBJ1-1 | TRBV6-2/TRBV6-3 | NA | NA | CASSYSRQATEAFF | TGTGCCAGCAGTTACTCGAGGCAGGCCACTGAAGCTTTCTTT
TRBJ2-7 | TRBV4-3 | NA | NA | CASSQDLWGTEQYF | TGCGCCAGCAGCCAAGATCTATGGGGGACCGAGCAGTACTTC
TRBJ2-7 | TRBV5-5 | TRBD2 | NA | CASSLLPSGAYEQYF | TGTGCCAGCAGCTTGTTACCTAGCGGTGCCTACGAGCAGTACTTC
TRBJ2-3 | TRBV12-3/TRBV12-4 | NA | NA | CASSRGLDVSTDTQYF | TGTGCCAGCAGCCGTGGACTGGACGTGAGCACAGATACGCAGTATTTT
TRBJ1-1 | TRBV7-9 | NA | NA | CASSSSLGTLRTEAFF | TGTGCCAGCAGCTCCTCCCTGGGGACACTAAGAACTGAAGCTTTCTTT
TRBJ2-7 | TRBV28 | NA | few | CASSLQAGIEQYF | TGTGCCAGCAGTCTCCAGGCCGGGATCGAGCAGTACTTC
TRBJ2-3 | TRBV5-1 | NA | few | CASSSPSMGGSTDTQYF | TGCGCCAGCAGCTCCCCGTCGATGGGGGGTTCCACAGATACGCAGTATTTT
TRBJ2-1 | TRBV7-9 | TRBD2 | few | CASSSVAGVGINEQFF | TGTGCCAGCAGCTCAGTAGCGGGAGTGGGGATTAATGAGCAGTTCTTC
TRBJ2-7 | TRBV11-2 | TRBD2 | few | CASSLGASGRPYEQYF | TGTGCCAGCAGCTTAGGGGCTAGCGGGAGGCCCTACGAGCAGTACTTC
TRBJ2-1 | TRBV5-1 | NA | few | CASSTRGNNEQFF | TGCGCCAGCAGCACCCGGGGCAACAATGAGCAGTTCTTC
TRBJ2-1 | TRBV18 | NA | few | CASSPSTPLTYNEQFF | TGTGCCAGCTCACCATCGACACCACTTACCTACAATGAGCAGTTCTTC
TRBJ2-5 | TRBV29-1 | TRBD2 | few | CSAVGGSPQETQYF | TGCAGCGCGGTCGGGGGGAGTCCTCAAGAGACCCAGTACTTC
TRBJ2-5 | TRBV7-2 | NA | few | CASSLVALGETQYF | TGTGCCAGCAGCTTAGTGGCGTTGGGAGAGACCCAGTACTTC
TRBJ1-1 | TRBV20-1 | NA | NA | CSARDYIEAFF | TGCAGTGCTAGAGACTACATCGAAGCTTTCTTT
TRBJ2-7 | TRBV10-3 | NA | NA | CAISDAADNLYEQYF | TGTGCCATCAGTGATGCGGCGGACAACCTCTACGAGCAGTACTTC
TRBJ2-1 | TRBV5-1 | TRBD2 | NA | CASSFDRGGEYEQFF | TGCGCCAGCAGCTTTGACCGGGGGGGCGAATATGAGCAGTTCTTC
TRBJ2-7 | TRBV7-2 | NA | NA | CASSLASQGPNEQYF | TGTGCCAGCAGCTTAGCGAGTCAGGGGCCGAACGAGCAGTACTTC
TRBJ1-4 | TRBV20-1 | NA | NA | CSARAGEGSTNEKLFF | TGCAGTGCTAGGGCCGGGGAGGGTTCAACTAATGAAAAACTGTTTTTT
TRBJ2-5 | TRBV11-2 | TRBD2 | few | CASSRRAGGFQETQYF | TGTGCCAGCAGTAGGCGAGCGGGAGGATTCCAAGAGACCCAGTACTTC
TRBJ2-4 | TRBV15 | TRBD2 | NA | CATSRVDRAGGENIQYF | TGTGCCACCAGCAGAGTAGACCGGGCCGGGGGGGAAAACATTCAGTACTTC
TRBJ1-2 | TRBV7-9 | NA | few | CASSFFLNYGYTF | TGTGCCAGCAGCTTTTTTCTGAACTATGGCTACACCTTC
TRBJ2-1 | TRBV29-1 | NA | few | CSVLGQSTDEQFF | TGCAGCGTTTTGGGACAATCGACAGATGAGCAGTTCTTC
TRBJ1-6 | TRBV6-6 | NA | NA | CASSYQGQLDSPLHF | TGTGCCAGCAGTTACCAAGGACAGTTGGATTCACCCCTCCACTTT
TRBJ2-7 | TRBV6-1 | NA | NA | CASSGRLADEQYF | TGTGCCAGCAGTGGCCGCTTAGCCGACGAGCAGTACTTC
TRBJ2-7 | TRBV29-1 | TRBD1 | NA | CSVEEEGDRDYEQYF | TGCAGCGTTGAAGAGGAGGGGGACAGGGACTACGAGCAGTACTTC
TRBJ1-2 | TRBV20-1 | NA | NA | CSANPGATSSANYGYTF | TGCAGTGCAAACCCCGGAGCAACTAGCTCAGCTAACTATGGCTACACCTTC
TRBJ1-1 | TRBV3-1 | NA | once | CASSQAVGGRNTEAFF | TGTGCCAGCAGCCAAGCGGTCGGGGGTCGGAACACTGAAGCTTTCTTT
TRBJ2-3 | TRBV20-1 | TRBD2 | NA | CSARRLAGGMVSDTQYF | TGCAGTGCTAGGCGACTAGCGGGGGGCATGGTTTCAGATACGCAGTATTTT
TRBJ1-1 | TRBV6-6 | NA | NA | CASKIQGTPRNTEAFF | TGTGCCAGCAAAATCCAGGGGACACCTCGGAACACTGAAGCTTTCTTT
TRBJ2-1 | TRBV19 | NA | NA | CASSPGAGGREQFF | TGTGCCAGTAGTCCAGGGGCAGGGGGGCGGGAGCAGTTCTTC
TRBJ2-6 | TRBV29-1 | TRBD1 | many | CSVQGAGANVLTF | TGCAGCGTGCAGGGGGCTGGGGCCAACGTCCTGACTTTC
TRBJ2-7 | TRBV7-2 | TRBD1 | NA | CASSLGDRVLYEQYF | TGTGCCAGCAGCTTAGGGGACAGGGTCTTATACGAGCAGTACTTC
TRBJ1-2 | TRBV20-1 | NA | few | CSALGFGGYGYTF | TGCAGTGCGCTAGGATTCGGGGGTTATGGCTACACCTTC
TRBJ2-5 | TRBV28 | TRBD2 | NA | CASSSPAGGQEEQYF | TGTGCCAGCAGTTCCCCGGCGGGAGGGCAGGAGGAGCAGTACTTC
TRBJ1-2 | TRBV12-3/TRBV12-4 | TRBD1 | few | CASSTGGALGYTF | TGTGCCAGCAGCACAGGGGGCGCACTTGGCTACACCTTC
TRBJ2-3 | TRBV11-1 | NA | NA | CVSSLPHGTDTQYF | TGTGTCAGCAGCTTACCGCACGGCACAGATACGCAGTATTTT
TRBJ2-1 | TRBV6-2/TRBV6-3 | TRBD2 | NA | CASSYRNTWGGSNNEQFF | TGTGCCAGCAGTTACCGGAATACTTGGGGCGGGAGTAATAATGAGCAGTTCTTC
TRBJ2-7 | TRBV27 | NA | few | CASSSPTAFGSRYEQYF | TGTGCCAGCAGTTCACCGACAGCCTTTGGGAGTAGGTACGAGCAGTACTTC
TRBJ2-1 | TRBV20-1 | NA | few | CSVKGVAAPGGQFF | TGCAGTGTAAAGGGGGTGGCCGCGCCAGGAGGGCAGTTCTTC
TRBJ2-1 | TRBV13 | NA | NA | CASSRRRYNGQFF | TGTGCCAGCAGCCGCAGACGGTACAATGGGCAGTTCTTC
TRBJ2-1 | TRBV14 | NA | many | CASSPTKYAEQFF | TGTGCCAGCAGCCCAACTAAGTACGCTGAGCAGTTCTTC
TRBJ2-7 | TRBV7-2 | NA | many | CASSSGPPYEQYF | TGTGCCAGCAGCTCGGGGCCCCCCTACGAGCAGTACTTC
TRBJ2-3 | TRBV5-1 | TRBD2 | many | CASSLDLAGGTQYF | TGCGCCAGCAGCTTGGACCTAGCGGGGGGTACGCAGTATTTT
TRBJ2-1 | TRBV3-1 | NA | few | CASSQDLASGRLNEQFF | TGTGCCAGCAGCCAAGATCTGGCTAGTGGGCGACTCAATGAGCAGTTCTTC
TRBJ2-7 | TRBV7-9 | NA | NA | CASSLFEKSYGQYF | TGTGCCAGCAGCTTGTTCGAGAAGTCCTACGGGCAGTACTTC
TRBJ1-2 | TRBV7-2 | NA | few | CASSLGSVPITF | TGTGCCAGCAGCTTAGGGTCAGTGCCCATCACCTTC
TRBJ1-4 | TRBV5-1 | NA | NA | CASSVAGVDGEKLFF | TGCGCCAGCAGCGTCGCAGGGGTAGACGGTGAAAAACTGTTTTTT
TRBJ2-5 | TRBV15 | TRBD1 | many | CATSRGQGAVLLRTETQYF | TGTGCCACCAGCAGAGGCCAGGGGGCGGTTCTTCTTCGGACAGAGACCCAGTACTTC